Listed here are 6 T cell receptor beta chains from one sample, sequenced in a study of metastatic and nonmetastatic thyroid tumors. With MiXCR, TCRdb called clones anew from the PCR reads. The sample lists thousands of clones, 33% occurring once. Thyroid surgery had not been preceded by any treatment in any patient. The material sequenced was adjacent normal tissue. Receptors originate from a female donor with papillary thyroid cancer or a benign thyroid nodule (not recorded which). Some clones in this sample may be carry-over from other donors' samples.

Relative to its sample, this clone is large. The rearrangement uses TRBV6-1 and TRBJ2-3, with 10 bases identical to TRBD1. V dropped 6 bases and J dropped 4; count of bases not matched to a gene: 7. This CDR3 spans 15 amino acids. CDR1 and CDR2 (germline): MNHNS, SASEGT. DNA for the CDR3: TGTGCCAGCAGCCTGACAGGGGGCAGCTCAGATACGCAGTATTTT. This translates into CASSLTGGSSDTQYF.

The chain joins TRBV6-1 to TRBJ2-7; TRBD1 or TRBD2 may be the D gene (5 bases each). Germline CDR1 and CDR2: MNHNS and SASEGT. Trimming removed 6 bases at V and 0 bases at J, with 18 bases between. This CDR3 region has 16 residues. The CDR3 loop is CASRPGTAFFSYEQYF. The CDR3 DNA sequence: TGTGCCAGCAGACCTGGGACCGCCTTCTTCTCCTACGAGCAGTACTTC.

The CDR3, as DNA: TGCGCCAGCAGCGCTCTAGCGGGGGGGAACTACGAGCAGTACTTC. Translation gives CASSALAGGNYEQYF. V usage is TRBV5-1 and J usage is TRBJ2-7, with 12 bases identical to TRBD2. Trimming removed 4 bases from V and 3 bases from J; junction bases left unmatched: 5. Germline V lookup: CDR1 SGHRS, CDR2 YFSETQ. CDR3 length equals 15 residues.

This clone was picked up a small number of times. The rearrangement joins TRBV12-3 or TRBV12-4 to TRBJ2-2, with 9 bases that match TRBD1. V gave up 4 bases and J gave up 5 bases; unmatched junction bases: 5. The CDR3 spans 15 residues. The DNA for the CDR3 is TGTGCCAGCAGTTGGACAGGGGAGGTAACCGGGGAGCTGTTTTTT. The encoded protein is CASSWTGEVTGELFF.

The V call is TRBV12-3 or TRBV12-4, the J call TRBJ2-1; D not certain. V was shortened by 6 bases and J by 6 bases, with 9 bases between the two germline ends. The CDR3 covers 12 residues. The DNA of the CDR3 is TGTGCCAGCAGGACCGCCGCCAATGAGCAGTTCTTC. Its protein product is CASRTAANEQFF.

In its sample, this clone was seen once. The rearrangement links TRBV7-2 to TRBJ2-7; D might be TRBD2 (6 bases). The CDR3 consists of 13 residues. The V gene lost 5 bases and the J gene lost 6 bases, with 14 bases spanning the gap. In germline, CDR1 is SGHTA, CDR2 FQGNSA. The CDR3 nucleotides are TGTGCCAGCAGCCCGGCCTCTAGCGCCGAGCAGTACTTC. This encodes CASSPASSAEQYF.